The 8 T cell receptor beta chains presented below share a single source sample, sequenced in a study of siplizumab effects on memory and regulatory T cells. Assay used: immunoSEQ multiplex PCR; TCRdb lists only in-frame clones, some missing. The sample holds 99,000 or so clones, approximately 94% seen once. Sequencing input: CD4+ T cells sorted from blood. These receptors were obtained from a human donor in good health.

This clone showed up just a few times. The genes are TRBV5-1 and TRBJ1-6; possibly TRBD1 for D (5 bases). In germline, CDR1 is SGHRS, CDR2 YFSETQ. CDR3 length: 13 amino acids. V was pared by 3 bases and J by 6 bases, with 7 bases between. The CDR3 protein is CASSSDTNSPLHF. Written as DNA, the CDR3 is TGCGCCAGCAGCTCGGACACTAATTCACCCCTCCACTTT.

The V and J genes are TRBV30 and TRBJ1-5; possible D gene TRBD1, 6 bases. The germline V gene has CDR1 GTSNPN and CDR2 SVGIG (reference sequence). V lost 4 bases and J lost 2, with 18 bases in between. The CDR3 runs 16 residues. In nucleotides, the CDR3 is TGTGCCTGGACCCAGGGACACATCTCGGGCAATCAGCCCCAGCATTTT. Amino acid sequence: CAWTQGHISGNQPQHF.

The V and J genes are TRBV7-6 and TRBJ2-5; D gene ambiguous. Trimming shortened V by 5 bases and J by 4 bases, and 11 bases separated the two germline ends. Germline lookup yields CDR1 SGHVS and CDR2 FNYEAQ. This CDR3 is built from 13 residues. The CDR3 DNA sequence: TGTGCCAGCAGCCCTAGTCCCGGAGAGACCCAGTACTTC. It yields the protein CASSPSPGETQYF.

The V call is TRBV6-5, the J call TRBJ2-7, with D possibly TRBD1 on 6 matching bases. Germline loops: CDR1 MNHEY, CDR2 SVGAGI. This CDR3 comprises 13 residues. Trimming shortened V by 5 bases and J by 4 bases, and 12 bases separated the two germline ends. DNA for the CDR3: TGTGCCAGCAGTGGGGACATAAGTTACGAGCAGTACTTC. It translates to CASSGDISYEQYF.

As DNA, the CDR3 is TGTGCCAGCAACGGAGCCGGGAACAGAGGAGAGACCCAGTACTTC. Translation gives CASNGAGNRGETQYF. This chain uses TRBV11-1 with TRBJ2-5; TRBD2 might be the D (5 bases). The V end was cut by 7 bases, the J end by 4 bases, with 19 bases between. CDR1 and CDR2 (germline): SGHAT, FQDESV (reference sequence). The length of the CDR3 is 15 residues.

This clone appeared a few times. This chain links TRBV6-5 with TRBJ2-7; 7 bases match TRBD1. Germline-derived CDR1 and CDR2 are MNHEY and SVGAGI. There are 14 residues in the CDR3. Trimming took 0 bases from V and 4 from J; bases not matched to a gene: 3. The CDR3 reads CASSYSRGRYEQYF. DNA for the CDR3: TGTGCCAGCAGTTACTCGAGGGGGCGGTACGAGCAGTACTTC.

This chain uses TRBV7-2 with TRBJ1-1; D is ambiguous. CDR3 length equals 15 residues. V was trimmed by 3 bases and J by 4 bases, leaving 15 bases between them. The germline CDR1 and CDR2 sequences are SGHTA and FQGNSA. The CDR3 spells CASSFLGGSFTEAFF. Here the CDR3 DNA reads TGTGCCAGCAGCTTTCTAGGCGGGAGTTTCACTGAAGCTTTCTTT. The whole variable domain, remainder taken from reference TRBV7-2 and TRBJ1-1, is GAGVSQSPSNKVTEKGKDVELRCDPISGHTALYWYRQSLGQGLEFLIYFQGNSAPDKSGLPSDRFSAERTGGSVSTLTIQRTQQEDSAVYLCASSFLGGSFTEAFFGQGTRLTVV.

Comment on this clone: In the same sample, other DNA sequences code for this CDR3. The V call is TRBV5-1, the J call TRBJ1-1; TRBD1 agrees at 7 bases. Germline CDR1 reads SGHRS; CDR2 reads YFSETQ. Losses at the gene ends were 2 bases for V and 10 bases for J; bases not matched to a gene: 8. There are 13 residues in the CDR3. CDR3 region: CASSLDREYRAFF. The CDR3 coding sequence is TGCGCCAGCAGCTTAGACAGGGAGTATCGAGCTTTCTTT.